These 26 T cell receptor beta chains were all obtained from the same sample, sequenced in a study of OX40 agonist ivuxolimab in advanced cancers. Method: immunoSEQ multiplex PCR; TCRdb's copy keeps in-frame clones and lacks some. The sample lists under 70,000 clones, less than 85% occurring once. Here the sequenced sample was CD4+ or CD8+ T cells sorted from blood, taken in a trial of the OX40 agonist ivuxolimab. These receptors came from an adult with an advanced solid tumor such as melanoma, head and neck, liver or kidney cancer.

This clone was observed once. This chain uses TRBV5-6 with TRBJ2-5; tentative D call: TRBD2 (5 bases). V lost 4 bases to trimming and J lost 4 bases, with 8 bases between them. There are 12 residues in the CDR3. Germline V lookup: CDR1 SGHDT, CDR2 YYEEEE. CDR3 coding DNA: TGTGCCAGCAGCGTTACTAGAGAGACCCAGTACTTC. Translation gives CASSVTRETQYF. The complete variable domain, with remaining parts taken from reference TRBV5-6 and TRBJ2-5, reads DAGVTQSPTHLIKTRGQQVTLRCSPKSGHDTVSWYQQALGQGPQFIFQYYEEEERQRGNFPDRFSGHQFPNYSSELNVNALLLGDSALYLCASSVTRETQYFGPGTRLLVL.

In this sample, this clone turned up many times. The chain has TRBV6-1 and TRBJ2-7, with D perhaps given as TRBD1 or TRBD2 (5 bases each). Trimming pared 8 bases from V and 1 base from J, leaving 18 bases between. The CDR3 consists of 15 residues. CDR1 and CDR2 from the germline V gene are MNHNS and SASEGT. This CDR3 reads CASRLGMGPSYEQYF. CDR3 sequence (DNA): TGTGCCAGCCGCCTCGGGATGGGACCTTCCTACGAGCAGTACTTC.

The chain links TRBV18 to TRBJ1-4, with TRBD1 as a possible D gene (6 bases). Germline V gene data show CDR1 as KGHSH and CDR2 as LQKENI. The CDR3 has 14 residues. With 0 bases removed from V and 8 bases from J, the gap between germline ends came to 10 bases. CDR3 loop: CASSPPQGGEKLFF. CDR3 in DNA: TGTGCCAGCTCACCACCACAGGGAGGAGAAAAACTGTTTTTT. The full variable domain, with the rest looked up from reference TRBV18 and TRBJ1-4, is NAGVMQNPRHLVRRRGQEARLRCSPMKGHSHVYWYRQLPEEGLKFMVYLQKENIIDESGMPKERFSAEFPKEGPSILRIQQVVRGDSAAYFCASSPPQGGEKLFFGSGTQLSVL.

This clone was counted once. V and J are TRBV5-4 and TRBJ1-2; TRBD1 is a possible D gene (5 bases). V was shortened by 0 bases and J by 4 bases, with 16 bases between the two germline ends. The germline V gene has CDR1 SGHNT and CDR2 YYREEE (reference sequence). The CDR3 extends over 16 amino acids. The CDR3 bases are TGTGCCAGCAGCTTGGGAGGAGGTCAGGGAGGCTATGGCTACACCTTC. Protein sequence: CASSLGGGQGGYGYTF.

The V gene is TRBV5-1, the J gene TRBJ2-5, with 8 bases matching TRBD1. The trim removed 0 bases at V and 2 bases at J, leaving 12 bases unmatched. CDR3 size: 18 residues. Germline V CDR1 and CDR2: SGHRS, YFSETQ. The CDR3 region is CASSLGLRRDRWQETQYF. CDR3 nucleotide sequence: TGCGCCAGCAGCTTGGGACTCCGCCGGGACAGGTGGCAAGAGACCCAGTACTTC.

The rearrangement joins TRBV5-5 to TRBJ2-3; D unresolved. The V gene's germline CDR1 is SGHKS and CDR2 YYEKEE (reference sequence). V was shortened by 3 bases and J by 8 bases, with 10 bases between the two germline ends. This CDR3 contains 12 residues. The CDR3 DNA sequence: TGTGCCAGCAGCTCCCCCCCCCTTACGCAGTATTTT. Protein: CASSSPPLTQYF.

The gene calls are TRBV6-1 and TRBJ2-3; 9 bases are shared with TRBD1. The CDR3 runs to 17 residues. V was pared by 0 bases and J by 5 bases, with 9 bases of the junction left unmatched. Germline CDR1 reads MNHNS; CDR2 reads SASEGT. This chain's CDR3 is CASSEATGTGFVDTQYF. In DNA form, the CDR3 reads TGTGCCAGCAGTGAAGCCACCGGGACAGGGTTTGTAGATACGCAGTATTTT.

The chain couples TRBV28 to TRBJ1-1; D gene unclear. CDR1 is MDHEN, CDR2 SYDVKM, per germline. The CDR3 is 10 residues long. V shed 10 bases and J shed 7 bases, with 10 bases lying between them. DNA of the CDR3: TGTGCCACCCTGGATTATGAAGCTTTCTTT. It translates to CATLDYEAFF.

This rearrangement joins TRBV6-6 to TRBJ1-2; D might be TRBD1 (5 bases). This CDR3 has 13 amino acids. From germline, CDR1 is MNHNY and CDR2 SVGAGI (reference sequence). The V and J ends lost 8 bases and 0 bases respectively, with 10 bases between them. The CDR3 spells CASVLGPNYGYTF. In DNA form, the CDR3 reads TGTGCCAGCGTTCTGGGGCCTAACTATGGCTACACCTTC.

The rearrangement joins TRBV7-9 to TRBJ2-5; 7 nucleotides line up with TRBD1. The V segment lost 4 bases and the J segment 5 bases; nucleotides outside the gene matches: 10. There are 15 residues in the CDR3. CDR1 and CDR2 (germline): SEHNR, FQNEAQ (reference sequence). The CDR3 here is CASSSHLGGRETQYF. The CDR3 DNA sequence: TGTGCCAGCAGCTCACATCTAGGGGGCAGGGAGACCCAGTACTTC. Full variable domain (missing parts from reference TRBV7-9 and TRBJ2-5): DTGVSQNPRHKITKRGQNVTFRCDPISEHNRLYWYRQTLGQGPEFLTYFQNEAQLEKSRLLSDRFSAERPKGSFSTLEIQRTEQGDSAMYLCASSSHLGGRETQYFGPGTRLLVL.

The chain combines TRBV5-6 with TRBJ1-1, with D maybe TRBD1 (5 bases). Germline CDR1 is SGHDT and CDR2 is YYEEEE. V lost 4 bases, J lost 1 base, and 14 bases lay in between. The CDR3 contains 15 residues. CDR3 in amino acids: CASSPILDRNTEAFF. In DNA form, the CDR3 reads TGTGCCAGCAGCCCAATATTAGACAGGAACACTGAAGCTTTCTTT.

The chain employs TRBV6-4 and TRBJ2-2; D may be TRBD2 (5 bases). The CDR3 length is 14 residues. CDR1 and CDR2 (germline): MRHNA, SNTAGT. Trimming cost V 2 bases and J 4 bases, with 8 bases left between them. The CDR3 protein is CASSDRAGTGELFF. The DNA of the CDR3 is TGTGCCAGCAGTGACAGGGCGGGCACCGGGGAGCTGTTTTTT.

This chain connects TRBV4-1 to TRBJ2-2; the D gene is possibly TRBD1 (6 bases). CDR1 is MGHRA, CDR2 YSYEKL, per germline. Trimming took 5 bases from V and 5 from J, leaving 15 bases between them. This CDR3 region has 15 residues. CDR3 sequence (DNA): TGCGCCAGCAGCTCAGGGGCCCTAGATACCGGGGAGCTGTTTTTT. Translation gives CASSSGALDTGELFF.

This chain joins TRBV5-4 and TRBJ2-3; D remains ambiguous. The V end was cut by 0 bases, the J end by 2 bases, with 4 bases between. The CDR3 contains 13 residues. Germline-derived CDR1 and CDR2 are SGHNT and YYREEE (reference sequence). The CDR3 sequence is CASSLDPTDTQYF. Written as DNA, the CDR3 is TGTGCCAGCAGCTTGGATCCCACAGATACGCAGTATTTT.

The J gene is TRBJ2-2, the V gene TRBV30, with D maybe TRBD1 (6 bases). This CDR3 contains 13 residues. Looked up from germline, CDR1 is GTSNPN and CDR2 is SVGIG (reference sequence). With 3 bases removed from V and 4 bases from J, the gap between germline ends came to 9 bases. The CDR3 sequence: CAWRSGATGELFF. The CDR3 coding sequence is TGTGCCTGGAGGTCAGGGGCCACCGGGGAGCTGTTTTTT. The full variable domain, rest sourced from reference TRBV30 and TRBJ2-2, is SQTIHQWPATLVQPVGSPLSLECTVEGTSNPNLYWYRQAAGRGLQLLFYSVGIGQISSEVPQNLSASRPQDRQFILSSKKLLLSDSGFYLCAWRSGATGELFFGEGSRLTVL.

The genes are TRBV5-4 and TRBJ2-3; 7 positions match TRBD2. The CDR3 has 15 residues. Per germline, CDR1 SGHNT and CDR2 YYREEE (reference sequence). V gave up 0 bases and J gave up 4 bases; unmatched junction bases: 5. The CDR3 loop reads CASSLGEGGSDTQYF. For the CDR3, the DNA is TGTGCCAGCAGCTTGGGGGAGGGTGGGTCAGATACGCAGTATTTT.

This chain connects TRBV29-1 to TRBJ2-5; D might be TRBD2 (7 bases). CDR3 length: 14 amino acids. The V and J ends lost 6 bases and 0 bases respectively, with 14 bases between them. Looked up from germline, CDR1 is SQVTM and CDR2 is ANQGSEA. The CDR3 loop is CSVTGRGYQETQYF. The CDR3 DNA reads TGCAGCGTCACAGGGCGGGGGTACCAAGAGACCCAGTACTTC.

The chain links TRBV7-8 to TRBJ2-2; 8 bases agree with TRBD1. This CDR3 is 17 amino acids long. V gave up 5 bases and J gave up 3 bases; unmatched junction bases: 11. CDR1 is SGHVS, CDR2 FQNEAQ, per germline. CDR3 sequence: CASSPFRGQRHTGELFF. The CDR3 DNA reads as TGTGCCAGCAGCCCCTTCAGGGGGCAGAGGCACACCGGGGAGCTGTTTTTT.

The chain employs TRBV19 and TRBJ2-3; TRBD2 aligns across 8 bases. Trimming removed 0 bases from V and 3 bases from J; junction bases left unmatched: 8. The CDR3 spans 17 residues. The germline V gene encodes CDR1 LNHDA and CDR2 SQIVND (reference sequence). In nucleotides, the CDR3 is TGTGCCAGTAGTATAGATCTCAGCGGGAGAGGTACAGATACGCAGTATTTT. Encoded protein: CASSIDLSGRGTDTQYF.

This clone is deemed medium-sized. This chain uses TRBV7-3 with TRBJ2-2, with TRBD2 identical over 8 bases. The CDR3 is 15 residues long. V lost 5 bases, J lost 5 bases, and 7 bases stayed unmatched. Looked up from germline, CDR1 is SGHTA and CDR2 is FQGTGA. The chain's CDR3 is CASSLQAGATGELFF. The CDR3 DNA reads as TGTGCCAGCAGCCTTCAAGCGGGAGCGACCGGGGAGCTGTTTTTT. Supplemented by reference TRBV7-3 and TRBJ2-2, the full variable domain reads GAGVSQTPSNKVTEKGKYVELRCDPISGHTALYWYRQSLGQGPEFLIYFQGTGAADDSGLPNDRFFAVRPEGSVSTLKIQRTERGDSAVYLCASSLQAGATGELFFGEGSRLTVL.

The chain uses TRBV18 and TRBJ2-5; TRBD2 might be the D (5 bases). Germline values: CDR1 KGHSH, CDR2 LQKENI. V lost 0 bases and J 4 bases, leaving 9 bases between the germline ends. The CDR3 is 14 amino acids. The CDR3 region is CASSPPGGRETQYF. CDR3 DNA: TGTGCCAGCTCACCACCGGGTGGGAGAGAGACCCAGTACTTC.

This rearrangement joins TRBV5-1 to TRBJ2-3, with D unresolved. Germline CDR1 SGHRS, CDR2 YFSETQ. The CDR3 extends over 15 amino acids. Trimming left V 4 bases short and J 4 bases short, with 16 bases between. This chain's CDR3 is CASSLTGSSADTQYF. The DNA for the CDR3 is TGCGCCAGCAGCCTGACGGGTTCTTCTGCAGATACGCAGTATTTT. The full variable domain, completed using reference TRBV5-1 and TRBJ2-3, is KAGVTQTPRYLIKTRGQQVTLSCSPISGHRSVSWYQQTPGQGLQFLFEYFSETQRNKGNFPGRFSGRQFSNSRSEMNVSTLELGDSALYLCASSLTGSSADTQYFGPGTRLTVL.

The chain employs TRBV7-6 and TRBJ2-1; unclear D gene. The germline CDR1 and CDR2 sequences are SGHVS and FNYEAQ. Between the trimmed V and J ends, which lost 6 bases and 1 base, there was a span of 7 bases. This CDR3 is 13 amino acids long. CDR3 sequence reads: CASSLGSYNEQFF. In DNA, the CDR3 is TGTGCCAGCAGTTTGGGGTCCTACAATGAGCAGTTCTTC.

The V call is TRBV29-1, the J call TRBJ2-5; perhaps TRBD2 as D (6 bases). The CDR3 has 12 amino acids. Between the trimmed V and J ends, which lost 4 bases and 5 bases, there was a span of 11 bases. From germline, CDR1 is SQVTM and CDR2 ANQGSEA. CDR3 DNA: TGCAGCGTTGGACTAGTCGACGAGACCCAGTACTTC. It specifies CSVGLVDETQYF.

This clone has only a few counts. The gene calls are TRBV5-6 and TRBJ2-7, with TRBD2 as a possible D gene (6 bases). V gave up 4 bases and J gave up 3 bases, with 11 bases separating them. CDR1 SGHDT and CDR2 YYEEEE come from the germline V gene. CDR3 size: 13 residues. CDR3 region: CASSVAGNYEQYF. The CDR3 DNA sequence: TGTGCCAGCAGCGTGGCGGGAAACTACGAGCAGTACTTC. Looking up the rest from reference TRBV5-6 and TRBJ2-7 gives the full variable domain: DAGVTQSPTHLIKTRGQQVTLRCSPKSGHDTVSWYQQALGQGPQFIFQYYEEEERQRGNFPDRFSGHQFPNYSSELNVNALLLGDSALYLCASSVAGNYEQYFGPGTRLTVT.

This chain joins TRBV29-1 and TRBJ2-2, with unresolved D. V lost 5 bases and J lost 6, with 13 bases in between. The length of the CDR3 is 13 residues. CDR1 and CDR2 (germline): SQVTM, ANQGSEA. CDR3 sequence reads: CSVFRPESGELFF. The CDR3 coding sequence is TGCAGCGTTTTTCGACCCGAATCCGGGGAGCTGTTTTTT.